What follows describes a single T cell receptor beta chain. Study processing details: From reference gene primer amplification, estimates of nucleated cell counts were derived. The protocol was immunoSEQ multiplex PCR, while the TCRdb copy is restricted to in-frame clones and leaves out a portion. That table gives V, J and clone size, and the DNA gave D and trimming. The repertoire consists of 150,000 to 200,000 clones, with around four fifths occurring once and the leading ten covering roughly 18%. Germline values: CDR1 GTSNPN, CDR2 SVGIG (reference sequence). CDR3 length: 11 residues. V was clipped by 0 bases and J by 7 bases, with 4 bases between them. The sample is drawn from a study of blood T cell repertoires in COVID-19. Study in general: Sites across the United States, Italy and Spain contributed samples from acute and convalescent COVID-19. PBMCs, B-cell-depleted T cells, or T cells were the source of the cDNA or gDNA that made up the material.

The sequence came from an elderly woman with acute or convalescent COVID-19. The material sequenced was peripheral blood. The chain is built from TRBV30 and TRBJ2-1, with no clear D. Here the CDR3 reads CAWSVRNEQFF. The CDR3 DNA is TGTGCCTGGAGTGTACGGAATGAGCAGTTCTTC.